Following are 7 T cell receptor beta chains from one sample sequenced in a study of blood T cell repertoires in COVID-19. Sequencing was performed with immunoSEQ multiplex PCR; in TCRdb, only in-frame clones are kept and a portion is missing. The sample includes 250,000 to 300,000 clones, about 85% seen only once; the top ten take around 6.3%. Sequencing was performed on PBMCs or T cells enriched from blood (not recorded which). The receptor source for this set is a woman in her fifties or sixties who had been exposed to COVID-19.

This rearrangement joins TRBV9 to TRBJ1-1; no definite D call. Germline V gene data show CDR1 as SGDLS and CDR2 as YYNGEE. The ends were cut back, 0 bases at V and 4 bases at J, with 7 bases in the middle. This CDR3 region has 13 residues. The CDR3 reads CASSVVPGTEAFF. The DNA of the CDR3 is TGTGCCAGCAGCGTAGTTCCCGGCACTGAAGCTTTCTTT.

The chain joins TRBV19 to TRBJ1-1; D is unclear. V was shortened by 1 base and J by 2 bases, with 5 bases between the two germline ends. The CDR3 is made up of 13 amino acids. CDR1 and CDR2 from the germline V gene are LNHDA and SQIVND (reference sequence). As DNA, the CDR3 is TGTGCCAGTAGTATAGCCTCTAACACTGAAGCTTTCTTT. Translation: CASSIASNTEAFF.

The V and J genes are TRBV6-5 and TRBJ2-2; 9 bases agree with TRBD1. V was pared by 5 bases and J by 2 bases, with 3 bases of the junction left unmatched. Germline CDR1 and CDR2: MNHEY and SVGAGI. CDR3 length equals 15 residues. The CDR3 nucleotides read TGTGCCAGCAGTAAACAGGGGGCCAACACCGGGGAGCTGTTTTTT. It codes for CASSKQGANTGELFF.

V and J are TRBV7-9 and TRBJ1-2; 9 bases agree with TRBD1. Germline-derived CDR1 and CDR2 are SEHNR and FQNEAQ (reference sequence). The CDR3 covers 14 residues. V lost 6 bases to trimming and J lost 7 bases; unmatched junction nucleotides: 9. The CDR3 DNA reads TGTGCCAGCAGGGGACCGGGACAGGGTAGTGGCTACACCTTC. Translating gives CASRGPGQGSGYTF.

The chain joins TRBV2 to TRBJ1-1, with D tentatively TRBD1 (5 bases). Trimming pared 7 bases from V and 4 bases from J, leaving 16 bases between. Germline CDR1 and CDR2: SNHLY and FYNNEI. The CDR3 runs 14 residues. CDR3 bases: TGTGCCAGCACGGGACGCGACGGGGGCACTGAAGCTTTCTTT. This translates into CASTGRDGGTEAFF.

Notes on this clone: The junction departs from the called germline gene at one end, perhaps through a read error. The CDR3 coding sequence is TGCGCCAGCAATGAGGACAGGGGGCCAGGCAATCAGCCCCAGCATTTT. As protein: CASNEDRGPGNQPQHF. The rearrangement joins TRBV10-2 to TRBJ1-5; 11 nucleotides align to TRBD1. Germline V gene sequence: CDR1 WSHSY, CDR2 SAAADI. This CDR3 has 16 residues.

The V gene is TRBV7-3, the J gene TRBJ2-4; D may be TRBD2 (6 bases). Deletions cut 2 bases from V and 6 bases from J, with 11 bases between. The CDR3 covers 14 residues. Germline V gene data show CDR1 as SGHTA and CDR2 as FQGTGA. CDR3 bases: TGTGCCAGCAGCTTAGGGGGACTCGGAAACATTCAGTACTTC. This codes for CASSLGGLGNIQYF.